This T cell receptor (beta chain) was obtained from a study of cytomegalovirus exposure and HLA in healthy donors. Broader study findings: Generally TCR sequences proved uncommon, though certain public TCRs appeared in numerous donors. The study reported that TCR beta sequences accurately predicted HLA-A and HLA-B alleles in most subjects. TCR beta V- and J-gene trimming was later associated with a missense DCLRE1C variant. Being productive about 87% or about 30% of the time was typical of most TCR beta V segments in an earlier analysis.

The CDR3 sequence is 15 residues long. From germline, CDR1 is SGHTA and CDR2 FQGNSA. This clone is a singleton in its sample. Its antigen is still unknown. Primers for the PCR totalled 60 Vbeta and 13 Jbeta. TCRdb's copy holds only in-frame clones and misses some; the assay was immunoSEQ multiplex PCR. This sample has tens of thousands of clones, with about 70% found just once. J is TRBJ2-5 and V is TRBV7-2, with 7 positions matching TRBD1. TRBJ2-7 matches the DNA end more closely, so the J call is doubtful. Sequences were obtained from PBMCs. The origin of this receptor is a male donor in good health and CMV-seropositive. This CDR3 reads CASSLAPRGSYEQYF. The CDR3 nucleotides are TGTGCCAGCAGCTTAGCGCCCAGGGGGAGTTACGAGCAGTACTTC.